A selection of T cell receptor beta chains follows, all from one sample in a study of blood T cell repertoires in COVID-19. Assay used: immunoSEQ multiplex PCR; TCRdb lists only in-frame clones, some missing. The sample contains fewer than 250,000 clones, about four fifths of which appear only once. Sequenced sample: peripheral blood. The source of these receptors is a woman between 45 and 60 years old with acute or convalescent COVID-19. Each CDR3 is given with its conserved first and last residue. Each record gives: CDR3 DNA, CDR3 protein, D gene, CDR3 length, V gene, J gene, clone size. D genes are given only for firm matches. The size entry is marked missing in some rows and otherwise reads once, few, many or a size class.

cdr3_nt: TGTGCCAGCAGTTCCCTCGAGACAGGGGGCAGGGGCTACACCTTC; cdr3_aa: CASSSLETGGRGYTF; d_call: TRBD1; cdr3_length: 15; v_call: TRBV6-5; j_call: TRBJ1-2; clone_size: NA
cdr3_nt: TGTGCCAGCAGCCCAGACGGACTTAACACCGGGGAGCTGTTTTTT; cdr3_aa: CASSPDGLNTGELFF; d_call: NA; cdr3_length: 15; v_call: TRBV7-3; j_call: TRBJ2-2; clone_size: NA
cdr3_nt: TGTGCCAGCAGAAAGGGACTAGCGATCACAGATACGCAGTATTTT; cdr3_aa: CASRKGLAITDTQYF; d_call: TRBD2; cdr3_length: 15; v_call: TRBV27; j_call: TRBJ2-3; clone_size: NA
cdr3_nt: TGTGCCAGTAGTATGCTTGACAGAGACTATGGCTACACCTTC; cdr3_aa: CASSMLDRDYGYTF; d_call: NA; cdr3_length: 14; v_call: TRBV19; j_call: TRBJ1-2; clone_size: few
cdr3_nt: TGTGCCAGCAGCTTAGATCTTCAGTCCCTGAAGACCCAGTACTTC; cdr3_aa: CASSLDLQSLKTQYF; d_call: NA; cdr3_length: 15; v_call: TRBV11-3; j_call: TRBJ2-5; clone_size: NA
cdr3_nt: TGTGCCATCAGTAAGCAGGGGGCTGGTGGAAACACCATATATTTT; cdr3_aa: CAISKQGAGGNTIYF; d_call: TRBD1; cdr3_length: 15; v_call: TRBV10-3; j_call: TRBJ1-3; clone_size: NA
cdr3_nt: TGTGCCAGCAGTCTGGGACAGGCCAGATCCTACGAGCAGTACTTC; cdr3_aa: CASSLGQARSYEQYF; d_call: TRBD1; cdr3_length: 15; v_call: TRBV28; j_call: TRBJ2-7; clone_size: NA
cdr3_nt: TGTGCCACCAGTCTTGCAGGGGACAATGAGCAGTTCTTC; cdr3_aa: CATSLAGDNEQFF; d_call: NA; cdr3_length: 13; v_call: TRBV24-1; j_call: TRBJ2-1; clone_size: NA
cdr3_nt: TGTGCCAGCAGCTTGTCCTGGACAGCTCAAGAGACCCAGTACTTC; cdr3_aa: CASSLSWTAQETQYF; d_call: NA; cdr3_length: 15; v_call: TRBV5-6; j_call: TRBJ2-5; clone_size: NA
cdr3_nt: TGTGCCAGCAGCCGTTGGACAGGGGGGACCGGGGAGCTGTTTTTT; cdr3_aa: CASSRWTGGTGELFF; d_call: TRBD1; cdr3_length: 15; v_call: TRBV7-2; j_call: TRBJ2-2; clone_size: NA
cdr3_nt: TGTGCCAGTAGTATTGGGACAGGGTGGACTGAAGCTTTCTTT; cdr3_aa: CASSIGTGWTEAFF; d_call: TRBD1; cdr3_length: 14; v_call: TRBV19; j_call: TRBJ1-1; clone_size: NA
cdr3_nt: TGCGCCAGCAGGACCCCCACAGATAACACCGGGGAGCTGTTTTTT; cdr3_aa: CASRTPTDNTGELFF; d_call: NA; cdr3_length: 15; v_call: TRBV4-1; j_call: TRBJ2-2; clone_size: NA
cdr3_nt: TGTGCCACCAGGGAGGGCACTGAAGCTTTCTTT; cdr3_aa: CATREGTEAFF; d_call: NA; cdr3_length: 11; v_call: TRBV24-1; j_call: TRBJ1-1; clone_size: NA
cdr3_nt: TGTGCCAGCAGCCAACAGGGGGCCCCACTGAATGAGCAGTTCTTC; cdr3_aa: CASSQQGAPLNEQFF; d_call: TRBD1; cdr3_length: 15; v_call: TRBV6-5; j_call: TRBJ2-1; clone_size: NA
cdr3_nt: TGTGCCAGCAGCTTGGAAGGCCAGCGGAGCTGGGTGGATGAGCAGTTCTTC; cdr3_aa: CASSLEGQRSWVDEQFF; d_call: NA; cdr3_length: 17; v_call: TRBV5-5; j_call: TRBJ2-1; clone_size: NA